Below, 27 T cell receptor beta chains from the same sample are listed, as sequenced in a study of blood T cells in healthy people across ages. Using a J-beta primer mix together with a sample-barcoded 5' primer, a second PCR was run for roughly 7 to 12 cycles. TCRdb ran MiXCR on the 5' RACE reads and lists one entry per CDR3 protein. The sample yields around 670,000 distinct CDR3 sequences, around 31% seen once. The sample taken for sequencing was blood. These receptors were collected from a woman of 80 years or more in good health.

This clonotype has more than one count but fewer than ten. A read error may be the cause here, since a much bigger clone is one base away. The genes are TRBV20-1 and TRBJ2-7; no clear D. In germline, CDR1 is DFQATT, CDR2 SNEGSKA (reference sequence). V was cut by 3 bases and J by 0 bases, with 15 bases left in between. The CDR3 length is 15 residues. CDR3 sequence reads: CSASSGRTSSYEQYF. The CDR3 coding sequence is TGCAGTGCTAGTTCGGGCAGGACGAGCTCCTACGAGCAGTACTTC.

Notes on this clonotype: One junction end disagrees with the germline gene, perhaps due to a read error. The chain has TRBV15 and TRBJ2-1; the D gene is possibly TRBD2 (6 bases). The CDR3 has 14 residues. Germline V gene lookup returns CDR1 LNHNV and CDR2 YYDKDF (reference sequence). The CDR3 is CATSKRAGYNERFF. CDR3 DNA sequence: TGTGCCACCAGCAAGCGGGCGGGGTACAATGAGCGGTTCTTC.

V is TRBV30 and J is TRBJ1-2; 7 bases agree with TRBD1. Germline assignment: CDR1 GTSNPN and CDR2 SVGIG (reference sequence). Germline trimming cut 4 bases from V and 3 bases from J; bases unmatched to any gene: 5. This CDR3 contains 13 residues. Written as DNA, the CDR3 is TGTGCCTGGACCCTTCAGGGGGACTATGGCTACACCTTC. Translation gives CAWTLQGDYGYTF.

The chain has TRBV20-1 and TRBJ2-5, with TRBD2 matching over 11 bases. The DNA end is a closer match to TRBJ2-7, so the J assignment may be wrong. The CDR3 totals 14 residues. Germline CDR1 DFQATT, CDR2 SNEGSKA (reference sequence). The CDR3, as DNA: TGCAGTGCTGGGCTAGCGGGAGGAATTTACGAGCAGTACTTC. This sequence encodes CSAGLAGGIYEQYF.

This clonotype was detected ten times or more. This chain uses TRBV6-6 with TRBJ1-1; no clear D gene. This CDR3 contains 12 residues. V lost 7 bases and J lost 0, with 6 bases in between. In germline, CDR1 is MNHNY, CDR2 SVGAGI (reference sequence). CDR3 in DNA: TGTGCCAGCAACTTCCTGAACACTGAAGCTTTCTTT. Protein product: CASNFLNTEAFF.

To note about this clonotype: An end of the junction does not agree with germline; a read error may underlie this. This chain joins TRBV9 and TRBJ1-1; TRBD1 is a possible D gene (5 bases). Germline-derived CDR1 and CDR2 are SGDLS and YYNGEE. This CDR3 comprises 13 residues. The CDR3 loop is CAGSVGWGTEAFF. The DNA of the CDR3 is TGTGCCGGCAGCGTAGGATGGGGGACTGAAGCTTTCTTT.

This clonotype was found a few times. One end of the junction is discordant with germline, which a read error may explain. The rearrangement uses TRBV20-1 and TRBJ2-3; D is perhaps TRBD2 (5 bases). This CDR3 is 13 amino acids long. The germline V gene encodes CDR1 DFQATT and CDR2 SNEGSKA (reference sequence). The chain's CDR3 is CSTRGLSPDTQYF. The DNA of the CDR3 is TGCAGTACTAGAGGGCTTTCCCCAGATACGCAGTATTTT.

This clonotype was picked up many times. The rearrangement links TRBV5-1 to TRBJ1-1; D unclear. Germline V lookup: CDR1 SGHRS, CDR2 YFSETQ. Trimming took 3 bases from V and 9 from J, leaving 18 bases between them. This CDR3 spans 14 amino acids. The CDR3 sequence is CASSSARDIDQAFF. CDR3 nucleotide sequence: TGCGCCAGCAGCTCGGCCCGGGATATAGATCAAGCTTTCTTT.

This clonotype was recorded many times. The gene calls are TRBV2 and TRBJ2-7; 7 nucleotides agree with TRBD1. Germline lookup yields CDR1 SNHLY and CDR2 FYNNEI. V was clipped by 7 bases and J by 4 bases; unmatched bases: 10. The CDR3 length is 14 residues. The CDR3 reads CASTNPGTAYEQYF. As DNA, the CDR3 is TGTGCCAGCACCAATCCCGGGACAGCTTACGAGCAGTACTTC.

Worth noting for this clonotype: This may be a read error, as it is one base from a much larger clone. The chain recombines TRBV6-1 with TRBJ2-7; the match to TRBD2 covers 13 bases. The CDR3 runs 17 residues. Trimming removed 5 bases from V and 7 bases from J; junction bases left unmatched: 14. Germline V gene data show CDR1 as MNHNS and CDR2 as SASEGT. The CDR3 protein is CASSPRGLAGVLNEQYF. As DNA, the CDR3 is TGTGCCAGCAGTCCGCGCGGACTAGCGGGGGTTCTCAATGAGCAGTACTTC.

The V gene is TRBV4-3, the J gene TRBJ1-1, with TRBD1 as a possible D gene (6 bases). Germline loops: CDR1 LGHNA, CDR2 YSLEER. The CDR3 covers 17 residues. The V end lost 0 bases, the J end lost 2 bases, and 16 bases lay between the germline ends. The CDR3 DNA reads as TGCGCCAGCAGCCAAGATCTAGGGGACAAAGGTAACACTGAAGCTTTCTTT. It yields the protein CASSQDLGDKGNTEAFF.

This clonotype has ten or more counts. J is TRBJ2-1 and V is TRBV7-9; TRBD1 might be the D (5 bases). Trimming took off 3 bases at V and 7 bases at J, with 13 bases between the two ends. This CDR3 is built from 14 residues. CDR1 is SEHNR, CDR2 FQNEAQ, per germline (reference sequence). The CDR3 bases are TGTGCCAGCAGCTTTGGACATCTGGGGAATGAGCAGTTCTTC. This translates into CASSFGHLGNEQFF.

This chain joins TRBV9 and TRBJ2-5; D unclear. Germline CDR1 and CDR2: SGDLS and YYNGEE. The ends were cut back, 4 bases at V and 5 bases at J, with 15 bases in the middle. The CDR3 runs 14 residues. The DNA of the CDR3 is TGTGCCAGCAGCCCGGGCGAGTTCGAGGAGACCCAGTACTTC. Protein sequence: CASSPGEFEETQYF.

This clonotype was detected many times. The chain carries TRBV12-3 or TRBV12-4 and TRBJ2-1; 8 nucleotides line up with TRBD2. There are 14 residues in the CDR3. Trimming removed 7 bases from V and 3 bases from J; junction bases left unmatched: 5. Here the CDR3 reads CASIRGGGYNEQFF. DNA of the CDR3: TGTGCCAGCATTCGGGGGGGCGGCTACAATGAGCAGTTCTTC.

This clonotype occurred a few times. The gene calls are TRBV6-1 and TRBJ1-5, with TRBD1 identical over 7 bases. The CDR3 sequence is 15 residues long. Per germline, CDR1 MNHNS and CDR2 SASEGT. Trimming removed 1 base from V and 0 bases from J; junction bases left unmatched: 0. CDR3 nucleotide sequence: TGTGCCAGCAGTGAAGGACAGGGTAGCAATCAGCCCCAGCATTTT. Amino acids: CASSEGQGSNQPQHF.

As regards this clonotype: Sequence at one end of the junction differs from germline and may be a read error. In DNA form, the CDR3 reads TGTGCCGGCAGCTTAGGGGGCGCTGCCACGTACCAAGAGACCCAGTACTTC. Its translation is CAGSLGGAATYQETQYF. This chain links TRBV11-2 with TRBJ2-5, with 7 bases fitting TRBD1. Germline V gene lookup returns CDR1 SGHAT and CDR2 FQNNGV. CDR3 size: 17 residues.

This clonotype was seen at least ten times. CDR3: CASSLLSGGRNEQFF. The CDR3 DNA sequence: TGTGCCAGCAGCTTATTGTCGGGGGGTCGGAATGAGCAGTTCTTC. The gene calls are TRBV7-3 and TRBJ2-1; 7 bases are shared with TRBD2. Germline CDR1 is SGHTA and CDR2 is FQGTGA. The ends lost 2 bases at V and 7 bases at J; junction bases unmatched: 8. CDR3 size: 15 residues.

The sample holds many counts of this clonotype. This chain joins TRBV20-1 and TRBJ2-7; 8 bases fit TRBD2. With 0 bases clipped from V and 3 bases from J, the junction kept 7 bases outside the gene matches. The CDR3 covers 15 residues. Germline V lookup: CDR1 DFQATT, CDR2 SNEGSKA (reference sequence). The CDR3, as DNA: TGCAGTGCTAGAGATGCAGCGGGGGCGCGCTACGAGCAGTACTTC. As protein: CSARDAAGARYEQYF.

The V gene is TRBV7-8, the J gene TRBJ2-7, with 9 bases aligning to TRBD2. J gave up 2 bases and V 3 bases, and 2 bases lay outside the gene matches. Germline V gene sequence: CDR1 SGHVS, CDR2 FQNEAQ. The CDR3 sequence is 14 residues long. The DNA for the CDR3 is TGTGCCAGCAGCTTGGGACTAGCTCCCTACGAGCAGTACTTC. Its translation: CASSLGLAPYEQYF.

In its sample, this clonotype was seen a few times. The chain uses TRBV19 and TRBJ2-7; TRBD1 might be the D (5 bases). The CDR3 contains 13 residues. Germline V gene data show CDR1 as LNHDA and CDR2 as SQIVND (reference sequence). Trimming removed 5 bases at V and 3 bases at J, with 11 bases between. CDR3 nucleotides: TGTGCCAGTAGTTTACAGGTGGACTACGAGCAGTACTTC. It is translated as CASSLQVDYEQYF.

Concerning this clonotype: A clone one base away is much larger, so this may be a read error. The CDR3 does not end in the conserved phenylalanine or tryptophan, so this is likely a read error. V usage is TRBV20-1 and J usage is TRBJ2-7; 8 bases are shared with TRBD1. This CDR3 is 15 amino acids long. V dropped 3 bases and J dropped 7; count of bases not matched to a gene: 14. Germline CDR1 DFQATT, CDR2 SNEGSKA (reference sequence). The chain's CDR3 is CSASRTGMQFDEQYL. The CDR3 bases are TGCAGTGCTAGCCGGACAGGGATGCAATTCGATGAGCAGTACTTA.

The gene calls are TRBV20-1 and TRBJ1-1; possibly TRBD1 for D (5 bases). Germline V lookup: CDR1 DFQATT, CDR2 SNEGSKA (reference sequence). The ends were cut back, 7 bases at V and 0 bases at J, with 18 bases in the middle. The length of the CDR3 is 15 residues. The CDR3 sequence is CSVSGHPNLNTEAFF. In DNA, the CDR3 is TGCAGTGTTTCCGGACATCCCAACTTGAACACTGAAGCTTTCTTT.

Ten or more counts support this clonotype. The rearrangement joins TRBV15 to TRBJ1-2; D not resolved. The CDR3 runs to 16 residues. CDR1 and CDR2 from the germline V gene are LNHNV and YYDKDF (reference sequence). Trimming shortened V by 0 bases and J by 0 bases, and 11 bases separated the two germline ends. The CDR3 DNA follows: TGTGCCACCAGCAGAGATCTCTCCTCTACTAACTATGGCTACACCTTC. Translation gives CATSRDLSSTNYGYTF. The whole variable domain, filled in from reference TRBV15 and TRBJ1-2, reads DAMVIQNPRYQVTQFGKPVTLSCSQTLNHNVMYWYQQKSSQAPKLLFHYYDKDFNNEADTPDNFQSRRPNTSFCFLDIRSPGLGDTAMYLCATSRDLSSTNYGYTFGSGTRLTVV.

Many counts were recorded for this clonotype. The chain combines TRBV11-2 with TRBJ2-1; 7 nucleotides align to TRBD2. Looked up from germline, CDR1 is SGHAT and CDR2 is FQNNGV. J lost 12 bases, V lost 5 bases, and 4 bases had no gene match. This CDR3 comprises 11 residues. CDR3: CASSRGGRQFF. The CDR3 region has the DNA TGTGCCAGCAGCAGGGGAGGGAGGCAGTTCTTC.

The chain is built from TRBV6-1 and TRBJ1-4; tentatively, D is TRBD1 (6 bases). The ends were cut back, 2 bases at V and 3 bases at J, with 16 bases in the middle. The CDR3 totals 17 residues. Germline V gene lookup returns CDR1 MNHNS and CDR2 SASEGT. The DNA for the CDR3 is TGTGCCAGCAGTGAAAGGGACAATTGGGGGCCTAATGAAAAACTGTTTTTT. Protein: CASSERDNWGPNEKLFF.

This clonotype occurred many times. The rearrangement joins TRBV4-3 to TRBJ2-7; TRBD2 is a possible D gene (6 bases). CDR1 is LGHNA, CDR2 YSLEER, per germline. The CDR3 is 13 amino acids. Trimming took 1 base from V and 6 from J, leaving 10 bases between them. CDR3 amino acids: CASSQGAGLEQYF. The CDR3 coding sequence is TGCGCCAGCAGCCAAGGGGCGGGGCTCGAGCAGTACTTC.

This sequence joins TRBV7-9 and TRBJ2-5; 10 bases are shared with TRBD2. The J call may be in error: the DNA end matches TRBJ2-7 better. The CDR3 totals 15 residues. Per the germline V gene, CDR1 is SEHNR and CDR2 is FQNEAQ (reference sequence). The CDR3 region is CASSFGTSATYEQYF. In nucleotides, the CDR3 is TGTGCCAGCAGCTTCGGGACTAGCGCCACCTACGAGCAGTACTTC.